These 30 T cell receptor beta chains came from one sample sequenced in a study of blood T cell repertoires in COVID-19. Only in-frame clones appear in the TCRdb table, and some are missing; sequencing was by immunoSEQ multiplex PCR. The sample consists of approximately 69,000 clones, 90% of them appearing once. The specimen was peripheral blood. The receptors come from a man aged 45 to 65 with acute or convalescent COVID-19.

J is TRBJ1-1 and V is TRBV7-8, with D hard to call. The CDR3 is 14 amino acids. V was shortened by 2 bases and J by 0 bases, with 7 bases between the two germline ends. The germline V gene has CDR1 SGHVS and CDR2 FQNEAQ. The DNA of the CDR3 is TGTGCCAGCAGCTTAACGCACATGAACACTGAAGCTTTCTTT. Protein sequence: CASSLTHMNTEAFF.

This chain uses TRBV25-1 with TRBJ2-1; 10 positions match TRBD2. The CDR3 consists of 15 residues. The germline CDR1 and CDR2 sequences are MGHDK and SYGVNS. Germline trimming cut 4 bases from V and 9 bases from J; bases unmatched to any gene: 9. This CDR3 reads CASSGAASGSVEQFF. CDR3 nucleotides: TGTGCCAGCAGTGGGGCTGCTAGCGGGAGTGTTGAGCAGTTCTTC.

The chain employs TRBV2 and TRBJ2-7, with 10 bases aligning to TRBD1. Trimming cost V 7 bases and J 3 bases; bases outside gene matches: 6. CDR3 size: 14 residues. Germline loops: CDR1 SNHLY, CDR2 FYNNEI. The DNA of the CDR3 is TGTGCCAGCAAAAGACAGGGGGCAGTCTACGAGCAGTACTTC. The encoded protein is CASKRQGAVYEQYF.

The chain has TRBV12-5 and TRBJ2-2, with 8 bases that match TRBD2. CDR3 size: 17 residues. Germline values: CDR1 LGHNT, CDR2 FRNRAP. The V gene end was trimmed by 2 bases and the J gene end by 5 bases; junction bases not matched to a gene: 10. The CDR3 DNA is TGTGCTAGTGGTTTGATGGCCAGCGGGAGAGATACCGGGGAGCTGTTTTTT. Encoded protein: CASGLMASGRDTGELFF.

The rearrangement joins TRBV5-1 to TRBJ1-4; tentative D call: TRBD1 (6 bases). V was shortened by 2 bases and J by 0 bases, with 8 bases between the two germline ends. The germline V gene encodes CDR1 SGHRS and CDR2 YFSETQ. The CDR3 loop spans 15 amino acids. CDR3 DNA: TGCGCCAGCAGCTTACAGGGAGCAACTAATGAAAAACTGTTTTTT. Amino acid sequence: CASSLQGATNEKLFF.

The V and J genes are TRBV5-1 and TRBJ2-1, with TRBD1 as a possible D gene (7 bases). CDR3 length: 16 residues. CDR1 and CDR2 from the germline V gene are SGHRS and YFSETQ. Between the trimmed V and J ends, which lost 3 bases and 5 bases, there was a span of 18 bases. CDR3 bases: TGCGCCAGCAGCTGGACAGGAGGGTTTCTAAACAATGAGCAGTTCTTC. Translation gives CASSWTGGFLNNEQFF.

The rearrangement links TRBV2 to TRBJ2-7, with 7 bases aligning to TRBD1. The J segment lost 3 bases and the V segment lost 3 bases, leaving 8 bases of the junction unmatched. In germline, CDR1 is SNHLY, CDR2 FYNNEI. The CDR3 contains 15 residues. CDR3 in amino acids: CASSDSGDSNYEQYF. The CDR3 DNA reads TGTGCCAGCAGTGATAGTGGGGACAGCAACTACGAGCAGTACTTC.

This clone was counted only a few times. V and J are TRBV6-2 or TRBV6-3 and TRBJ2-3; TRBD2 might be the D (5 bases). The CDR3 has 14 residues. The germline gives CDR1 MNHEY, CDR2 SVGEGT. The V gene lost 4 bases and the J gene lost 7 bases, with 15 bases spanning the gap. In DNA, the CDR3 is TGTGCCAGCAGTTTTAGTGGGAGTCTAAATACGCAGTATTTT. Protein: CASSFSGSLNTQYF.

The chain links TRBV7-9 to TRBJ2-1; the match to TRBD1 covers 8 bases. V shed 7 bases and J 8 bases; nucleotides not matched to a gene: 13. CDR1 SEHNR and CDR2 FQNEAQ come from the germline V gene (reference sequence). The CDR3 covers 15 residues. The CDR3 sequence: CASTHGQGQGDEQFF. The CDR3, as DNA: TGTGCCAGCACCCATGGACAGGGTCAGGGTGATGAGCAGTTCTTC.

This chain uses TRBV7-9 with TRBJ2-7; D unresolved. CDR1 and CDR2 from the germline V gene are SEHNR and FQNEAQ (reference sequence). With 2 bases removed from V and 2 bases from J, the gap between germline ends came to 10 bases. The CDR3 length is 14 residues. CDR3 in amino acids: CASSLTELAYEQYF. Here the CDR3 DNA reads TGTGCCAGCAGCTTAACAGAGCTGGCCTACGAGCAGTACTTC. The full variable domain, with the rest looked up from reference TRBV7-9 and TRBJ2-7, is DTGVSQNPRHKITKRGQNVTFRCDPISEHNRLYWYRQTLGQGPEFLTYFQNEAQLEKSRLLSDRFSAERPKGSFSTLEIQRTEQGDSAMYLCASSLTELAYEQYFGPGTRLTVT.

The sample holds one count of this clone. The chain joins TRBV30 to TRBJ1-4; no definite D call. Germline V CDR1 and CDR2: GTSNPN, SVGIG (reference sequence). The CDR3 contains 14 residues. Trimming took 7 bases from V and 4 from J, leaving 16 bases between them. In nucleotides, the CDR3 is TGTGCCTTTTCGAGAAGGCAGGTTAATGAAAAACTGTTTTTT. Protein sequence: CAFSRRQVNEKLFF.

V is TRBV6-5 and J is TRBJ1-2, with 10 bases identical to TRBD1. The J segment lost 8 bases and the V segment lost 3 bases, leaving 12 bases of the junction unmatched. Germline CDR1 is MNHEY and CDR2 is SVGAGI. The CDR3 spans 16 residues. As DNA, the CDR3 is TGTGCCAGCAGTTATCTAGCGACAGGGGGCAGAGGGGGCTACACCTTC. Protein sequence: CASSYLATGGRGGYTF.

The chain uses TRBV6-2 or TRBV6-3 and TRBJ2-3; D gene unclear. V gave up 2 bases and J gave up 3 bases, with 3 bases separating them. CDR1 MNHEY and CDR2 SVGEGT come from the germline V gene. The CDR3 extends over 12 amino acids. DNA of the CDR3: TGTGCCAGCAGTTACGAGACAGATACGCAGTATTTT. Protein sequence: CASSYETDTQYF.

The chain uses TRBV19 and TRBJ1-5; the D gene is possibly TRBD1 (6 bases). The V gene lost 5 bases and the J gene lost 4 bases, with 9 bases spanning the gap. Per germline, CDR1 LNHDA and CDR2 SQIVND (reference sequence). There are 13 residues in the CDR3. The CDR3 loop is CASSRRGNQPQHF. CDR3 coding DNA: TGTGCCAGTAGTCGCAGGGGTAATCAGCCCCAGCATTTT.

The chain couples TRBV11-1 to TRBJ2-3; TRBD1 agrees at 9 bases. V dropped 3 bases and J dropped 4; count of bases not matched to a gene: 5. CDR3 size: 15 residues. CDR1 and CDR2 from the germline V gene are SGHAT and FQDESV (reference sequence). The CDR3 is CASSFGQGRPDTQYF. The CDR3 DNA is TGTGCCAGCAGCTTCGGACAGGGGAGGCCAGATACGCAGTATTTT.

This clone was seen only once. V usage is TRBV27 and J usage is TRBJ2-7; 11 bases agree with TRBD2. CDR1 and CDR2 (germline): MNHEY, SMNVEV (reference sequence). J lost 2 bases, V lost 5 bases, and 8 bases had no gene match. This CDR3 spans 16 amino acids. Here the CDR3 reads CASSPRASGRTYEQYF. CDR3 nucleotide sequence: TGTGCCAGCAGTCCCCGGGCTAGCGGGAGGACCTACGAGCAGTACTTC.

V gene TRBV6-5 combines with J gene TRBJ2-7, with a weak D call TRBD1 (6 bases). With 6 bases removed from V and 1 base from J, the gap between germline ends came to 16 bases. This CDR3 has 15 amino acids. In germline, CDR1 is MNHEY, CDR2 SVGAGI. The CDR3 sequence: CASSFQGLSSYEQYF. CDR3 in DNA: TGTGCCAGCAGCTTCCAGGGGCTGAGTTCCTACGAGCAGTACTTC.

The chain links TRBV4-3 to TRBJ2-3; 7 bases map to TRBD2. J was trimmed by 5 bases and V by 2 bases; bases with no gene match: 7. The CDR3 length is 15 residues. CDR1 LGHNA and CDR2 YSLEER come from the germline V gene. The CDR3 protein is CASSQNGASGDTQYF. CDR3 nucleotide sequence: TGCGCCAGCAGCCAAAATGGGGCTAGCGGAGATACGCAGTATTTT.

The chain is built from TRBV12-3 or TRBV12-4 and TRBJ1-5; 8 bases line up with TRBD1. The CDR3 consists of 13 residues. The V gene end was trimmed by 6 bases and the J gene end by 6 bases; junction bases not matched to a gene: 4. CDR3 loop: CASRQGGGQPQHF. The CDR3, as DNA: TGTGCCAGCAGACAGGGGGGAGGTCAGCCCCAGCATTTT.

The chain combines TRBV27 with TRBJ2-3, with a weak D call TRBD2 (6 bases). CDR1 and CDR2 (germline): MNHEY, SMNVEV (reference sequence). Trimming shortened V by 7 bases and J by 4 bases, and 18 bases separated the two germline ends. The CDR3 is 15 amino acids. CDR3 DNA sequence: TGTGCCAGCACCAGCGGGCCAATGGGGGCAGATACGCAGTATTTT. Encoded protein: CASTSGPMGADTQYF.

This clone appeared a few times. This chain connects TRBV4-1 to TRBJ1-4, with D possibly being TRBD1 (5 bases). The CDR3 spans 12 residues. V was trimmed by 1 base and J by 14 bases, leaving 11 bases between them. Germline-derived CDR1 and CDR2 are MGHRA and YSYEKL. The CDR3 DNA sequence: TGCGCCAGCAGCCAAGTCGCGGGGCGGCTGTTTTTT. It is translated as CASSQVAGRLFF.

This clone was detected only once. CDR3 sequence: CATSDPSPSGRENEQFF. CDR3 coding DNA: TGTGCCACCAGTGATCCATCTCCTAGCGGGAGGGAGAATGAGCAGTTCTTC. V and J are TRBV24-1 and TRBJ2-1; 12 nucleotides align to TRBD2. Unmatched junction bases numbered 9, after V lost 3 bases and J lost 7 bases. The CDR3 covers 17 residues. Looked up from germline, CDR1 is KGHDR and CDR2 is SFDVKD.

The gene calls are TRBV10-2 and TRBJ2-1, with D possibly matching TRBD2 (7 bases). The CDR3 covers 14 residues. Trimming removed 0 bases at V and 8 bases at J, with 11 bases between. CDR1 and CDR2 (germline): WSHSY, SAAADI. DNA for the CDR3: TGCGCCAGCAGTGAGTCGGGGGGGGGCGATGAGCAGTTCTTC. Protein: CASSESGGGDEQFF.

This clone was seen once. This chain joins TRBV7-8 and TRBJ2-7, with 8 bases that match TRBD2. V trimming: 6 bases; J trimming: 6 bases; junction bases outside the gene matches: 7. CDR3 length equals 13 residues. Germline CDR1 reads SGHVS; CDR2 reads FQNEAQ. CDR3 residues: CASRVDGTSEQYF. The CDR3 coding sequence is TGTGCCAGCAGGGTGGATGGGACTAGCGAGCAGTACTTC.

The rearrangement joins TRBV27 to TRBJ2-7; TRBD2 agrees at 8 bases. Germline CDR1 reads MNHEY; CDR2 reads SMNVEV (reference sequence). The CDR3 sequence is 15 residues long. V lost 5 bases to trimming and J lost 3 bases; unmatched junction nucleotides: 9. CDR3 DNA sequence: TGTGCCAGCAGTCCCGGACTAGCTAAGTTCTACGAGCAGTACTTC. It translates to CASSPGLAKFYEQYF.

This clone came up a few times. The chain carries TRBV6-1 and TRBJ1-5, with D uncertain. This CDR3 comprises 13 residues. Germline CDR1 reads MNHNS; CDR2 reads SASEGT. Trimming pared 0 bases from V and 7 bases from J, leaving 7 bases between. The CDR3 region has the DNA TGTGCCAGCAGTGAAGCGCTAAGACAGCCCCAGCATTTT. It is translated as CASSEALRQPQHF.

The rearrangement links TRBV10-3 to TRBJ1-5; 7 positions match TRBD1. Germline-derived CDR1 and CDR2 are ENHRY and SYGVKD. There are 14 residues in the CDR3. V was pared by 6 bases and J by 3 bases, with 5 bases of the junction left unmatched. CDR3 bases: TGTGCCATCAGCACAGGGGACCCCAATCAGCCCCAGCATTTT. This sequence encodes CAISTGDPNQPQHF.

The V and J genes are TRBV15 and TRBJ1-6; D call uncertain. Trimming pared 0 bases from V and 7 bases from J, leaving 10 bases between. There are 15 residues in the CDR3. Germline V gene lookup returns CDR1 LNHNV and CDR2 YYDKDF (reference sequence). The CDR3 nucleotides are TGTGCCACCAGCAGAGACAGGTTACGCAATTCACCCCTCCACTTT. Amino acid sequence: CATSRDRLRNSPLHF.

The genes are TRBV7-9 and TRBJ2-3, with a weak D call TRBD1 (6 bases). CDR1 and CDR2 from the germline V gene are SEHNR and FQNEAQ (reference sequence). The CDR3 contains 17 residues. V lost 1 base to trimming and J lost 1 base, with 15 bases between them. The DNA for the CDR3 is TGTGCCAGCAGCTTAGTGGTTCTAACAGGGCGCACAGATACGCAGTATTTT. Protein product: CASSLVVLTGRTDTQYF.

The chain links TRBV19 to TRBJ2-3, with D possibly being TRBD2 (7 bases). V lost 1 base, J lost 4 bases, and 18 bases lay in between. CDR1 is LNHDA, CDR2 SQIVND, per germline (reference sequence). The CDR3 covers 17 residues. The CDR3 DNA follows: TGTGCCAGTAGTATAGTCTTCGGGGGGCGCCGGTCAGATACGCAGTATTTT. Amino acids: CASSIVFGGRRSDTQYF.